The sequence of this TCR beta chain was determined in a study of T cell responses to AZD1222 COVID-19 vaccine. Study-wide results and caveats: Across the whole spike, CD4 TCRs peaked at regions 160-218 and 743-854.

Comments on this clone: Its target is unknown.

The CDR3 is 14 amino acids. Looked up from germline, CDR1 is SGHTA and CDR2 is FQGNSA. V shed 1 base and J shed 5 bases, with 6 bases lying between them. Method: immunoSEQ multiplex PCR; TCRdb's copy keeps in-frame clones and lacks some. The repertoire includes roughly 130,000 clones, roughly nine tenths of them detected once, and approximately 1.5% sits in the top ten. The chain combines TRBV7-2 with TRBJ1-6, with D perhaps TRBD1 (6 bases). The sample consisted of peripheral blood, taken on day 0 of AZD1222 vaccination. This TCR was recovered from an adult in good health. As DNA, the CDR3 is TGTGCCAGCAGCTTAGACAGGGATAATTCACCCCTCCACTTT. Translated, it gives CASSLDRDNSPLHF.